The rows below give T cell receptor beta chains drawn from one sample of a study of cytomegalovirus exposure and HLA in healthy donors. This table comes from immunoSEQ multiplex PCR, and its TCRdb copy is limited to in-frame clones, with some not included. Of about 130,000 clones detected, about 9.2% appear once; the ten largest clones hold about 6.7%. The sequencing input was PBMCs. These receptors all come from a woman in her forties in good health and CMV-seropositive. Both conserved end residues are part of each CDR3. Fields, in order: clone size, D gene, J gene, V gene, CDR3 DNA, CDR3 protein. A D gene is named only where the DNA matches it firmly. Part of the rows lack a size; the others show once, few, many or a class for expanded clones.

. | TRBD1 | TRBJ1-2 | TRBV9 | TGTGCCAGCAGCGTAGTAAAGGGGGCGGACTATGGCTACACCTTC | CASSVVKGADYGYTF
many | TRBD2 | TRBJ2-7 | TRBV12-5 | TGTGCTAGTGGTTTGGCCGGGACTAGCTTCCACGAGCAGTACTTC | CASGLAGTSFHEQYF
. | TRBD1 | TRBJ2-1 | TRBV5-1 | TGCGCCAGCAGCATTCTAACAGGGGAAATTGAGCAGTTCTTC | CASSILTGEIEQFF
few | . | TRBJ2-1 | TRBV4-1 | TGCGCCAGCAGCCCTTCGCGGGTCTTC | CASSPSRVF
. | . | TRBJ1-1 | TRBV7-9 | TGTGCCAGCAGCCCGCGACAGGTGGGGGTCAAGACTGAAGCTTTCTTT | CASSPRQVGVKTEAFF
. | . | TRBJ1-5 | TRBV7-8 | TGTGCCAGCAGCTTAGAGCTTCGGCCCCAGCATTTT | CASSLELRPQHF
few | . | TRBJ2-7 | TRBV19 | TGTGCCAGTAGTATAGGAGGAACGGGCGAGCAGTACTTC | CASSIGGTGEQYF
few | . | TRBJ2-6 | TRBV6-1 | TGTGCCAGCAGTGAGTCAGGGGCTGGGGCCAACGTCCTGACTTTC | CASSESGAGANVLTF
few | . | TRBJ1-2 | TRBV15 | TGTGCCACCAGCAGAGGCAGGGAGGATGGCTACACCTTC | CATSRGREDGYTF
. | TRBD2 | TRBJ2-1 | TRBV14 | TGTGCCAGCAGCCAACTAGCGGGGGGGTATAGTGAGCAGTTCTTC | CASSQLAGGYSEQFF
. | . | TRBJ2-2 | TRBV7-2 | TGTGCCAGCAGCGCCGGACTGGGGGGCGGGGAGCTGTTTTTT | CASSAGLGGGELFF
. | . | TRBJ2-3 | TRBV12-2 | TGTGCGGCACCCTCGGGGAGGAATACGCAGTATTTT | CAAPSGRNTQYF
few | TRBD2 | TRBJ2-7 | TRBV5-1 | TGCGCCAGCAGGGATACTAGCGGGGGAACCTACGAGCAGTACTTC | CASRDTSGGTYEQYF
few | TRBD1 | TRBJ2-3 | TRBV14 | TGTGCCAGCAGCCAGTGGACAGGGGCAGATACGCAGTATTTT | CASSQWTGADTQYF
. | . | TRBJ2-7 | TRBV6-1 | TGTGCCAGCAGTGAATGGTCTAACTACGAGCAGTACTTC | CASSEWSNYEQYF
. | TRBD1 | TRBJ1-2 | TRBV27 | TGTGCCAGCAGTTTATGGGCGGGACAGGTTAATGGCTACACCTTC | CASSLWAGQVNGYTF
. | . | TRBJ2-7 | TRBV7-3 | TGTGCCAGCAGCTTAAGTAAGGGGAGGGAGCAGTACTTC | CASSLSKGREQYF
. | TRBD1 | TRBJ1-1 | TRBV6-6 | TGTGCCAGTTACCGACAGGGGATCGGGGAGGCTTTCTTT | CASYRQGIGEAFF
few | . | TRBJ1-1 | TRBV7-2 | TGTGCCAGCAGCTCCCGGGGAGGGGAGGGTGAAGCTTTCTTT | CASSSRGGEGEAFF
few | TRBD2 | TRBJ2-3 | TRBV13 | TGTGCCAGCAGCCCTAGCGGGGGGGCCGCTGATACGCAGTATTTT | CASSPSGGAADTQYF
. | . | TRBJ2-1 | TRBV4-1 | TGCGCCAGCAGCCCCTTGGGGAGTGAGCAGTTCTTC | CASSPLGSEQFF
. | TRBD2 | TRBJ2-1 | TRBV4-3 | TGCGCCAGCAGCGTCAGACTAGCGGGGGCCAATGAGCAGTTCTTC | CASSVRLAGANEQFF